This T cell receptor beta chain was obtained from a study of siplizumab effects on memory and regulatory T cells. Trimming took off 1 base at V and 1 base at J, with 14 bases between the two ends. This CDR3 has 16 amino acids. Germline values: CDR1 SGHVS, CDR2 FQNEAQ. Data came from immunoSEQ multiplex PCR; TCRdb stores just in-frame clones and leaves some out. The sample carries approximately 110,000 clones, about 91% recorded once. This clone was observed once. Its matching antigen is unknown. Overall study results and limits: Memory cells seemed less diverse than naive T cells, which also seemed major contributors to the alloresponse. Alloreactive CD4+ clones that could be mapped were on average roughly 69% Treg-derived with siplizumab, against approximately 30% in controls. Whether the proliferating Tregs (from siplizumab cultures) were suppressive was not confirmed.

The source is a human donor in good health. This rearrangement joins TRBV7-8 to TRBJ2-7; weak D call: TRBD1 (6 bases). Material: Tregs sorted from blood. The CDR3 region is CASSLDRFGTSYEQYF. Written as DNA, the CDR3 is TGTGCCAGCAGCTTAGATCGTTTCGGGACATCCTACGAGCAGTACTTC.